These 30 T cell receptor beta chains came from one sample sequenced in a study of blood T cell repertoires in COVID-19. The table came from immunoSEQ multiplex PCR; TCRdb's copy has only in-frame clones and leaves some out. The data contain 100,000 to 120,000 clones, around 90% of them singletons. Sequencing was done on a sample of peripheral blood. These receptors all stem from a human donor in a cohort sampled during active COVID-19.

V gene TRBV18 combines with J gene TRBJ2-7; 9 positions match TRBD2. J gave up 4 bases and V 5 bases, and 9 bases lay outside the gene matches. CDR3 length: 15 amino acids. Germline values: CDR1 KGHSH, CDR2 LQKENI. The CDR3, as DNA: TGTGCCAGCTCATCGACAGGAGCGGGAGGATACGAGCAGTACTTC. It encodes CASSSTGAGGYEQYF. Based on the CDR3 plus reference TRBV18 and TRBJ2-7, the full variable domain is NAGVMQNPRHLVRRRGQEARLRCSPMKGHSHVYWYRQLPEEGLKFMVYLQKENIIDESGMPKERFSAEFPKEGPSILRIQQVVRGDSAAYFCASSSTGAGGYEQYFGPGTRLTVT.

The chain couples TRBV19 to TRBJ1-2; tentatively, D is TRBD1 (6 bases). Germline V gives CDR1 LNHDA, CDR2 SQIVND (reference sequence). Trimming removed 5 bases at V and 8 bases at J, with 15 bases between. There are 13 residues in the CDR3. The CDR3 reads CASSPTGTAGYTF. The CDR3 nucleotides read TGTGCCAGTAGTCCAACAGGGACCGCAGGCTACACCTTC.

This CDR3 is CASSPRGATDTQYF. The DNA for the CDR3 is TGTGCCAGCAGCCCGCGGGGGGCCACAGATACGCAGTATTTT. The chain recombines TRBV4-2 with TRBJ2-3, with 8 bases fitting TRBD2. CDR1 and CDR2 from the germline V gene are LGHNA and YNFKEQ. The CDR3 totals 14 residues. V was pared by 4 bases and J by 2 bases, with 2 bases of the junction left unmatched.

The gene calls are TRBV30 and TRBJ2-1; D is unresolved. Trimming took 0 bases from V and 7 from J, leaving 4 bases between them. Germline CDR1 GTSNPN, CDR2 SVGIG (reference sequence). The CDR3 runs to 11 residues. The CDR3, as DNA: TGTGCCTGGAGTGTACGGAATGAGCAGTTCTTC. This codes for CAWSVRNEQFF.

The gene calls are TRBV6-5 and TRBJ1-4; a weak D match, TRBD1 (6 bases). Germline V gene sequence: CDR1 MNHEY, CDR2 SVGAGI. V was pared by 7 bases and J by 8 bases, with 11 bases between. The CDR3 has 12 amino acids. CDR3 nucleotide sequence: TGTGCCAGCAACTACAGGGAAGAAAAACTGTTTTTT. This codes for CASNYREEKLFF.

V is TRBV18 and J is TRBJ1-1; 9 positions agree with TRBD1. Germline CDR1 and CDR2: KGHSH and LQKENI. The CDR3 extends over 16 amino acids. After removal of 6 bases from V and 1 base from J, the junction contained 9 bases not matched to a gene. The CDR3: CASSGRRQGGNTEAFF. For the CDR3, the DNA is TGTGCCAGCTCGGGCAGACGACAGGGGGGGAACACTGAAGCTTTCTTT.

The chain links TRBV11-2 to TRBJ2-2, with TRBD2 identical over 12 bases. After removal of 3 bases from V and 3 bases from J, the junction contained 5 bases not matched to a gene. CDR3 length: 17 residues. Germline loops: CDR1 SGHAT, CDR2 FQNNGV. Here the CDR3 DNA reads TGTGCCAGCAGCTTCCCTAGCGGGGGGGCCCACACCGGGGAGCTGTTTTTT. Translation gives CASSFPSGGAHTGELFF.

The chain has TRBV18 and TRBJ1-2; D remains ambiguous. Germline CDR1 KGHSH, CDR2 LQKENI. With 2 bases removed from V and 5 bases from J, the gap between germline ends came to 9 bases. The CDR3 consists of 13 residues. The CDR3 nucleotides are TGTGCCAGCTCACCATCCGAGGAGTATGGCTACACCTTC. Protein sequence: CASSPSEEYGYTF.

The V gene is TRBV3-1 (or the pseudogene TRBV3-2), the J gene TRBJ2-3, with 7 positions matching TRBD2. The V and J ends lost 5 bases and 0 bases, in that order; junction bases with no gene match: 8. Germline V gene data show CDR1 as LGHDT and CDR2 as YNNKEL (reference sequence). The CDR3 is 16 residues long. CDR3 DNA: TGTGCCAGCAGCGCCAAACTAGCGATTAGCACAGATACGCAGTATTTT. It is translated as CASSAKLAISTDTQYF.

V gene TRBV6-1 combines with J gene TRBJ1-2; D is possibly TRBD1 (6 bases). Between the trimmed V and J ends, which lost 1 base and 6 bases, there was a span of 12 bases. CDR3 length: 14 amino acids. CDR1 is MNHNS and CDR2 is SASEGT in the germline V gene. The DNA for the CDR3 is TGTGCCAGCAGTGAAGATGCCAGGGGCGATGGCTACACCTTC. Protein product: CASSEDARGDGYTF.

The genes are TRBV18 and TRBJ1-1; TRBD1 agrees at 7 bases. Germline V CDR1 and CDR2: KGHSH, LQKENI. The CDR3 has 14 residues. With 3 bases clipped from V and 3 bases from J, the junction kept 4 bases outside the gene matches. CDR3 nucleotide sequence: TGTGCCAGCTCACCCTGGGACAGTCACACTGAAGCTTTCTTT. It translates to CASSPWDSHTEAFF.

This chain uses TRBV10-1 with TRBJ1-1, with 12 bases matching TRBD1. J gave up 3 bases and V 5 bases, and 4 bases lay outside the gene matches. This CDR3 is 15 amino acids long. Germline-derived CDR1 and CDR2 are WNHNN and SYGVQD (reference sequence). The CDR3 region is CASSPGQGADTEAFF. CDR3 bases: TGCGCCAGCAGTCCGGGACAGGGGGCTGACACTGAAGCTTTCTTT.

This chain uses TRBV6-1 with TRBJ1-2, with D hard to call. The germline CDR1 and CDR2 sequences are MNHNS and SASEGT. This CDR3 is 15 amino acids long. Trimming removed 2 bases at V and 2 bases at J, with 12 bases between. In nucleotides, the CDR3 is TGTGCCAGCAGTGAATGGTTCGCAGGCAACTATGGCTACACCTTC. Translating gives CASSEWFAGNYGYTF.

The CDR3 bases are TGTGCCAGCAGCTTTGGGGAGAGGGATCAGCCCCAGCATTTT. Protein: CASSFGERDQPQHF. The V call is TRBV5-5, the J call TRBJ1-5; D uncertain. Trimming removed 2 bases at V and 5 bases at J, with 11 bases between. CDR3 size: 14 residues. Germline lookup yields CDR1 SGHKS and CDR2 YYEKEE (reference sequence).

V is TRBV25-1 and J is TRBJ2-7; D is possibly TRBD1 (6 bases). Germline V lookup: CDR1 MGHDK, CDR2 SYGVNS. The CDR3 contains 11 residues. V dropped 6 bases and J dropped 4 bases, with 7 bases sitting between them. The chain's CDR3 is CASSQGYEQYF. CDR3 coding DNA: TGTGCCAGCAGCCAGGGGTACGAGCAGTACTTC.

V is TRBV15 and J is TRBJ2-3; 10 bases match TRBD2. CDR1 is LNHNV, CDR2 YYDKDF, per germline (reference sequence). The CDR3 has 15 amino acids. J gave up 4 bases and V 1 base, and 2 bases lay outside the gene matches. In nucleotides, the CDR3 is TGTGCCACCAGCAGAGGGCTAGCGGGGGCAGATACGCAGTATTTT. This codes for CATSRGLAGADTQYF.

A single count supports this clone. V usage is TRBV11-2 and J usage is TRBJ2-6, with TRBD1 identical over 7 bases. Germline lookup yields CDR1 SGHAT and CDR2 FQNNGV. The CDR3 consists of 17 residues. V trimming: 4 bases; J trimming: 0 bases; junction bases outside the gene matches: 6. CDR3 nucleotides: TGTGCCAGCAGCTCAAGGACAGGTGGCTCTGGGGCCAACGTCCTGACTTTC. Translation: CASSSRTGGSGANVLTF.

With regard to this clone: Within the sample, other DNA sequences also encode this same CDR3. V and J are TRBV6-5 and TRBJ1-5, with D hard to call. Germline lookup yields CDR1 MNHEY and CDR2 SVGAGI. Trimming shortened V by 4 bases and J by 4 bases, and 8 bases separated the two germline ends. The CDR3 has 13 residues. In DNA, the CDR3 is TGTGCCAGCAGTTCTACGGGAAATCAGCCCCAGCATTTT. Translation: CASSSTGNQPQHF.

The chain links TRBV7-9 to TRBJ1-2; D remains ambiguous. The CDR3 is 14 amino acids. Trimming stripped 11 bases from V and 2 bases from J, with 18 bases between. Germline V gene lookup returns CDR1 SEHNR and CDR2 FQNEAQ (reference sequence). As DNA, the CDR3 is TGTGCCGTCAGTCCCCGGAGAGGGAACTATGGCTACACCTTC. It is translated as CAVSPRRGNYGYTF. The full variable domain, completed using reference TRBV7-9 and TRBJ1-2, is DTGVSQNPRHKITKRGQNVTFRCDPISEHNRLYWYRQTLGQGPEFLTYFQNEAQLEKSRLLSDRFSAERPKGSFSTLEIQRTEQGDSAMYLCAVSPRRGNYGYTFGSGTRLTVV.

The chain combines TRBV6-5 with TRBJ1-5; maybe TRBD1 (5 bases). The CDR3 is 15 amino acids. V shed 5 bases and J shed 1 base, with 12 bases lying between them. Per the germline V gene, CDR1 is MNHEY and CDR2 is SVGAGI. CDR3 in DNA: TGTGCCAGCAGTCGGGCGTCAGGGAGCAATCAGCCCCAGCATTTT. Translation: CASSRASGSNQPQHF.

CDR3 region: CASSPAPGLAYEQFF. Here the CDR3 DNA reads TGCGCCAGCAGCCCCGCCCCGGGACTAGCGTATGAGCAGTTCTTC. The chain combines TRBV5-1 with TRBJ2-1; 10 nucleotides align to TRBD2. CDR3 length equals 15 residues. CDR1 and CDR2 from the germline V gene are SGHRS and YFSETQ. V gave up 4 bases and J gave up 8 bases; unmatched junction bases: 9.

The chain has TRBV6-5 and TRBJ1-2; D gene unclear. CDR3 length: 13 amino acids. The germline V and J ends were trimmed by 0 bases and 7 bases, with 9 bases remaining between them. Germline lookup yields CDR1 MNHEY and CDR2 SVGAGI. CDR3 nucleotides: TGTGCCAGCAGTTACTCTGAACTAGGTGGCTACACCTTC. It encodes CASSYSELGGYTF.

The chain joins TRBV28 to TRBJ1-4; D is unresolved. The V end lost 5 bases, the J end lost 1 base, and 17 bases lay between the germline ends. This CDR3 contains 17 residues. The germline CDR1 and CDR2 sequences are MDHEN and SYDVKM. This CDR3 reads CASSDSGKGLTNEKLFF. CDR3 sequence (DNA): TGTGCCAGCAGTGATTCGGGAAAGGGCTTAACTAATGAAAAACTGTTTTTT. Using reference TRBV28 and TRBJ1-4 for the parts outside the CDR3, the full variable domain is DVKVTQSSRYLVKRTGEKVFLECVQDMDHENMFWYRQDPGLGLRLIYFSYDVKMKEKGDIPEGYSVSREKKERFSLILESASTNQTSMYLCASSDSGKGLTNEKLFFGSGTQLSVL.

As DNA, the CDR3 is TGTGCCAGCAGCTTAGCGGGAGCAACCCACGAGCAGTACTTC. It specifies CASSLAGATHEQYF. This rearrangement joins TRBV11-2 to TRBJ2-7, with D tentatively TRBD2 (6 bases). CDR1 is SGHAT and CDR2 is FQNNGV in the germline V gene. The CDR3 runs to 14 residues. Between the trimmed V and J ends, which lost 1 base and 5 bases, there was a span of 12 bases.

The chain links TRBV7-6 to TRBJ2-3; 8 nucleotides line up with TRBD2. The CDR3 covers 14 residues. Trimming cost V 4 bases and J 3 bases; bases outside gene matches: 3. Germline V gene data show CDR1 as SGHVS and CDR2 as FNYEAQ. In DNA, the CDR3 is TGTGCCAGCAGCTACACGGGGGGGACAGATACGCAGTATTTT. Its protein is CASSYTGGTDTQYF.

The chain couples TRBV5-1 to TRBJ1-1; 9 bases are a match to TRBD1. The trim removed 0 bases at V and 0 bases at J, leaving 3 bases unmatched. CDR3 size: 16 residues. The germline gives CDR1 SGHRS, CDR2 YFSETQ. CDR3 sequence (DNA): TGCGCCAGCAGCTTGGGGACAGGGGTAATGAACACTGAAGCTTTCTTT. This codes for CASSLGTGVMNTEAFF.

The rearrangement uses TRBV13 and TRBJ1-2, with TRBD1 matching 8 bases. Germline CDR1 PRHDT, CDR2 FYEKMQ (reference sequence). The CDR3 runs 20 residues. Trimming removed 3 bases from V and 2 bases from J; junction bases left unmatched: 20. The CDR3 nucleotides read TGTGCCAGCAGCTTCCTCCCTTTAGGCGGGACGGGACAGGTGAACTATGGCTACACCTTC. It codes for CASSFLPLGGTGQVNYGYTF.

This chain links TRBV10-3 with TRBJ2-5; 7 bases align to TRBD1. Germline CDR1 reads ENHRY; CDR2 reads SYGVKD. Unmatched junction bases numbered 5, after V lost 4 bases and J lost 3 bases. The CDR3 runs to 14 residues. CDR3 residues: CAISVLQGEETQYF. The CDR3 coding sequence is TGTGCCATCAGTGTCCTTCAGGGGGAAGAGACCCAGTACTTC.

This chain uses TRBV6-6 with TRBJ2-3; 7 nucleotides agree with TRBD1. J was trimmed by 3 bases and V by 6 bases; bases with no gene match: 0. Per germline, CDR1 MNHNY and CDR2 SVGAGI (reference sequence). This CDR3 is built from 12 residues. The DNA of the CDR3 is TGTGCCAGCAGGGGACAGACAGATACGCAGTATTTT. Translated: CASRGQTDTQYF.

The rearrangement uses TRBV11-2 and TRBJ2-5; maybe TRBD2 (5 bases). The CDR3 is 15 residues long. V was trimmed by 5 bases and J by 5 bases, leaving 18 bases between them. Germline V gene data show CDR1 as SGHAT and CDR2 as FQNNGV. The CDR3 bases are TGTGCCAGCAGCCCCAGAGGGCAGCCTTCCGAGACCCAGTACTTC. Its protein product is CASSPRGQPSETQYF. The entire variable domain, with the rest obtained from reference TRBV11-2 and TRBJ2-5, is as follows: EAGVAQSPRYKIIEKRQSVAFWCNPISGHATLYWYQQILGQGPKLLIQFQNNGVVDDSQLPKDRFSAERLKGVDSTLKIQPAKLEDSAVYLCASSPRGQPSETQYFGPGTRLLVL.